The 21 T cell receptor beta chains given below trace back to one sample, sequenced in a study of control samples from healthy donors and cancer patients. Libraries were prepared by immunoSEQ multiplex PCR; TCRdb keeps only in-frame clonotypes and omits some of them. Here the sample spans roughly 20,000 clones, 65% to 90% being singletons. The sequenced sample consisted of PBMCs. Receptors were obtained from a man in his 60s with head and neck cancer.

The chain couples TRBV7-8 to TRBJ1-4; tentative D call: TRBD1 (5 bases). The CDR3 is 15 amino acids. CDR1 and CDR2 (germline): SGHVS, FQNEAQ. The germline V and J ends were trimmed by 4 bases and 4 bases, with 13 bases remaining between them. The CDR3 DNA reads as TGTGCCAGCAGCTCAGGACAAGCCGTTAATGAAAAACTGTTTTTT. Its protein is CASSSGQAVNEKLFF. Supplemented by reference TRBV7-8 and TRBJ1-4, the full variable domain reads GAGVSQSPRYKVAKRGQDVALRCDPISGHVSLFWYQQALGQGPEFLTYFQNEAQLDKSGLPSDRFFAERPEGSVSTLKIQRTQQEDSAVYLCASSSGQAVNEKLFFGSGTQLSVL.

The chain couples TRBV2 to TRBJ1-1, with 7 bases fitting TRBD1. This CDR3 is 13 amino acids long. The junction had 4 bases not matched to a gene; V was cut back by 7 bases and J by 2 bases. Germline values: CDR1 SNHLY, CDR2 FYNNEI. CDR3 DNA: TGTGCCAGCACAGGGGGAAGCAACACTGAAGCTTTCTTT. Residues: CASTGGSNTEAFF.

This clone occurred once. The chain is built from TRBV27 and TRBJ1-2; 8 positions agree with TRBD1. Germline CDR1 is MNHEY and CDR2 is SMNVEV (reference sequence). V dropped 6 bases and J dropped 3; count of bases not matched to a gene: 0. The CDR3 contains 12 residues. The CDR3 DNA reads TGTGCCAGCAGACAGGGGGACTATGGCTACACCTTC. Encoded protein: CASRQGDYGYTF.

In regard to this clone: The same CDR3 can be traced to other DNA sequences in this sample. This chain uses TRBV9 with TRBJ1-3, with D perhaps TRBD1 (5 bases). Per the germline V gene, CDR1 is SGDLS and CDR2 is YYNGEE. The CDR3 extends over 15 amino acids. V was cut by 4 bases and J by 3 bases, with 14 bases left in between. This CDR3 is CASSPSGGGGNTIYF. The CDR3 coding sequence is TGTGCCAGCAGCCCCTCTGGGGGAGGTGGAAACACCATATATTTT.

This clone appeared once. The chain has TRBV7-6 and TRBJ2-1; possibly TRBD2 for D (6 bases). This CDR3 region has 19 residues. V shed 2 bases and J shed 2 bases, with 22 bases lying between them. Germline V gene lookup returns CDR1 SGHVS and CDR2 FNYEAQ. The CDR3 nucleotides read TGTGCCAGCAGCTTACGTTACGGGAGCAAGCCCCCCCCCTACAATGAGCAGTTCTTC. This gives the protein CASSLRYGSKPPPYNEQFF.

The chain employs TRBV11-3 and TRBJ2-1, with a possible D match to TRBD1 (5 bases). CDR1 SGHNT and CDR2 YENEEA come from the germline V gene. This CDR3 has 14 amino acids. Trimming left V 3 bases short and J 6 bases short, with 12 bases between. In DNA form, the CDR3 reads TGTGCCAGCAGCTTTTCAGGGCTTAGCAATGAGCAGTTCTTC. This sequence encodes CASSFSGLSNEQFF. The full variable domain, in which reference TRBV11-3 and TRBJ2-1 provide the parts outside the CDR3, is EAGVVQSPRYKIIEKKQPVAFWCNPISGHNTLYWYLQNLGQGPELLIRYENEEAVDDSQLPKDRFSAERLKGVDSTLKIQPAELGDSAVYLCASSFSGLSNEQFFGPGTRLTVL.

This clone was observed a handful of times. This sequence joins TRBV25-1 and TRBJ2-4, with D possibly TRBD1 on 6 matching bases. The CDR3 extends over 15 amino acids. The germline CDR1 and CDR2 sequences are MGHDK and SYGVNS. Trimming took 6 bases from V and 5 from J, leaving 17 bases between them. The CDR3 spells CASSRRVGAQNIQYF. The CDR3, as DNA: TGTGCCAGCAGCCGACGGGTGGGGGCCCAAAACATTCAGTACTTC. Full variable domain (remainder filled in from reference TRBV25-1 and TRBJ2-4): EADIYQTPRYLVIGTGKKITLECSQTMGHDKMYWYQQDPGMELHLIHYSYGVNSTEKGDLSSESTVSRIRTEHFPLTLESARPSHTSQYLCASSRRVGAQNIQYFGAGTRLSVL.

A single count supports this clone. Other DNA sequences of this sample code for an identical CDR3. V is TRBV3-1 (or the pseudogene TRBV3-2) and J is TRBJ2-7; D not resolved. Germline loops: CDR1 LGHDT, CDR2 YNNKEL (reference sequence). There are 11 residues in the CDR3. V was shortened by 6 bases and J by 3 bases, with 6 bases between the two germline ends. The CDR3 here is CASSTNYEQYF. In nucleotides, the CDR3 is TGTGCCAGCAGTACGAACTACGAGCAGTACTTC.

The V gene is TRBV5-6, the J gene TRBJ1-2; no reliable D call. The germline V and J ends were trimmed by 6 bases and 1 base, with 10 bases remaining between them. The CDR3 covers 13 residues. Germline-derived CDR1 and CDR2 are SGHDT and YYEEEE. In nucleotides, the CDR3 is TGTGCCAGCACCCTAGAGCTTAACTATGGCTACACCTTC. Translation: CASTLELNYGYTF.

The chain carries TRBV18 and TRBJ2-5; 8 nucleotides match TRBD2. CDR3 length: 14 amino acids. Germline V gene lookup returns CDR1 KGHSH and CDR2 LQKENI. With 2 bases clipped from V and 1 base from J, the junction kept 0 bases outside the gene matches. DNA for the CDR3: TGTGCCAGCTCACCAGCGGGGGGCCAAGAGACCCAGTACTTC. Translated: CASSPAGGQETQYF. Using reference TRBV18 and TRBJ2-5 for the parts outside the CDR3, the full variable domain is NAGVMQNPRHLVRRRGQEARLRCSPMKGHSHVYWYRQLPEEGLKFMVYLQKENIIDESGMPKERFSAEFPKEGPSILRIQQVVRGDSAAYFCASSPAGGQETQYFGPGTRLLVL.

The V call is TRBV7-8, the J call TRBJ1-6; D gene ambiguous. Trimming removed 3 bases at V and 8 bases at J, with 23 bases between. The CDR3 consists of 18 residues. The germline V gene has CDR1 SGHVS and CDR2 FQNEAQ. As DNA, the CDR3 is TGTGCCAGCAGCTTGTTCTTTTTAGTCGCGGACGGGGATTCACCCCTCCACTTT. Amino acid sequence: CASSLFFLVADGDSPLHF.

V gene TRBV30 combines with J gene TRBJ2-7; the match to TRBD1 covers 8 bases. Trimming cost V 2 bases and J 7 bases; bases outside gene matches: 4. CDR1 and CDR2 from the germline V gene are GTSNPN and SVGIG (reference sequence). The CDR3 consists of 12 residues. The CDR3 nucleotides are TGTGCCTGGAGTTCAGGGGGCGCTGAGCAGTACTTC. Translating it yields CAWSSGGAEQYF.

This chain connects TRBV5-1 to TRBJ2-5, with 10 bases lining up with TRBD1. The CDR3 is made up of 16 amino acids. CDR1 and CDR2 (germline): SGHRS, YFSETQ. Trimming at V came to 2 bases and at J to 0 bases, leaving 4 bases not matched to a gene. In nucleotides, the CDR3 is TGCGCCAGCAGCTTTGAGGACAGGGGGTACCAAGAGACCCAGTACTTC. Translating it yields CASSFEDRGYQETQYF.

The rearrangement uses TRBV5-1 and TRBJ1-5; possibly TRBD1 for D (5 bases). This CDR3 has 14 residues. Germline CDR1 SGHRS, CDR2 YFSETQ. V lost 0 bases and J 6 bases, leaving 10 bases between the germline ends. The CDR3 loop is CASSLGGEAQPQHF. The CDR3 region has the DNA TGCGCCAGCAGCTTGGGAGGGGAGGCTCAGCCCCAGCATTTT.

This clone was counted only a few times. The CDR3 protein is CASRRTENYGYTF. The CDR3 nucleotides are TGTGCCAGCAGGCGGACGGAAAACTATGGCTACACCTTC. J is TRBJ1-2 and V is TRBV25-1, with D hard to call. CDR1 and CDR2 from the germline V gene are MGHDK and SYGVNS. CDR3 size: 13 residues. Trimming took off 6 bases at V and 2 bases at J, with 10 bases between the two ends.

The rearrangement joins TRBV9 to TRBJ1-2, with 7 positions matching TRBD1. Germline V lookup: CDR1 SGDLS, CDR2 YYNGEE. The CDR3 has 16 residues. V shed 0 bases and J 2 bases; nucleotides not matched to a gene: 7. The CDR3 is CASSVAAGGLNYGYTF. In DNA, the CDR3 is TGTGCCAGCAGCGTAGCGGCAGGGGGTCTAAACTATGGCTACACCTTC.

This chain uses TRBV7-2 with TRBJ2-1, with a weak D call TRBD1 (5 bases). This CDR3 region has 12 residues. V was pared by 1 base and J by 13 bases, with 11 bases between. CDR1 and CDR2 (germline): SGHTA, FQGNSA. CDR3: CASSLDTGSQFF. The CDR3 DNA reads as TGTGCCAGCAGCTTAGACACAGGTTCTCAGTTCTTC.

This clone was seen only a few times. The V call is TRBV2, the J call TRBJ2-3; D remains ambiguous. The length of the CDR3 is 12 residues. The V gene lost 6 bases and the J gene lost 4 bases, with 8 bases spanning the gap. Per germline, CDR1 SNHLY and CDR2 FYNNEI. In nucleotides, the CDR3 is TGTGCCAGCAGGATACAGTCAGATACGCAGTATTTT. Translation gives CASRIQSDTQYF.

The rearrangement joins TRBV4-1 to TRBJ1-5, with D perhaps matching TRBD1 (5 bases). This CDR3 spans 17 amino acids. Germline V gene lookup returns CDR1 MGHRA and CDR2 YSYEKL. The V and J ends lost 1 base and 5 bases respectively, with 18 bases between them. The CDR3 protein is CASSQVPGARGDQPQHF. Here the CDR3 DNA reads TGCGCCAGCAGCCAAGTCCCCGGGGCCCGGGGGGATCAGCCCCAGCATTTT.

The chain is built from TRBV19 and TRBJ2-2; the D gene is possibly TRBD1 (6 bases). Germline V gene sequence: CDR1 LNHDA, CDR2 SQIVND (reference sequence). V lost 4 bases, J lost 5 bases, and 14 bases lay in between. The CDR3 has 15 residues. The CDR3 spells CASSRDTSGTGELFF. CDR3 sequence (DNA): TGTGCCAGTAGTAGGGACACCTCCGGAACCGGGGAGCTGTTTTTT.

The chain joins TRBV6-5 to TRBJ2-7; 9 bases line up with TRBD1. V was pared by 0 bases and J by 4 bases, with 1 base of the junction left unmatched. The length of the CDR3 is 14 residues. CDR1 is MNHEY and CDR2 is SVGAGI in the germline V gene. CDR3 in DNA: TGTGCCAGCAGTTACTCGGGACAGGGATACGAGCAGTACTTC. The encoded protein is CASSYSGQGYEQYF.